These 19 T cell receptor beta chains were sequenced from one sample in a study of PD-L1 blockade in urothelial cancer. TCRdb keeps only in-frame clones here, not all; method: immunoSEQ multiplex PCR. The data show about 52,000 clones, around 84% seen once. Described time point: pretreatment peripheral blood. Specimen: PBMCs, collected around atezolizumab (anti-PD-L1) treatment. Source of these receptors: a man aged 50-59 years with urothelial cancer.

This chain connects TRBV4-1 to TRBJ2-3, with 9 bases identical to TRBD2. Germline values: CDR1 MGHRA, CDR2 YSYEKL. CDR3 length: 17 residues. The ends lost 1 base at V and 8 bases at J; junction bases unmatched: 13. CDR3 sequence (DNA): TGCGCCAGCAGCCAAGGCAGGGCGGGGGGGGGACCGGCTACGCAGTATTTT. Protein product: CASSQGRAGGGPATQYF.

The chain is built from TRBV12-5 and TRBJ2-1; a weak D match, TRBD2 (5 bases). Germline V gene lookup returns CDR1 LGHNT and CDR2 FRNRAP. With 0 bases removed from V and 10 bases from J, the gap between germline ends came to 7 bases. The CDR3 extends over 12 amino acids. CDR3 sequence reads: CASGLVRGEQFF. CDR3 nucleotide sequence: TGTGCTAGTGGTTTGGTAAGAGGGGAGCAGTTCTTC.

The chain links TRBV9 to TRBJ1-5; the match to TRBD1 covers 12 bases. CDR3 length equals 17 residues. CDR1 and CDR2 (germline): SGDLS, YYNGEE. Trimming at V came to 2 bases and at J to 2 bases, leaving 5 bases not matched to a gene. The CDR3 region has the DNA TGTGCCAGCAGCGTGGGGACAGGGGGCGCGGGCAATCAGCCCCAGCATTTT. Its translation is CASSVGTGGAGNQPQHF. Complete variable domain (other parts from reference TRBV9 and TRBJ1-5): DSGVTQTPKHLITATGQRVTLRCSPRSGDLSVYWYQQSLDQGLQFLIQYYNGEERAKGNILERFSAQQFPDLHSELNLSSLELGDSALYFCASSVGTGGAGNQPQHFGDGTRLSIL.

CDR3 loop: CASSSTPFVQVTNTEAFF. CDR3 in DNA: TGTGCCAGCAGCTCTACCCCCTTCGTACAGGTAACGAACACTGAAGCTTTCTTT. The V gene is TRBV7-8, the J gene TRBJ1-1; weak D call: TRBD1 (5 bases). The V end lost 4 bases, the J end lost 1 base, and 22 bases lay between the germline ends. This CDR3 contains 18 residues. Germline V CDR1 and CDR2: SGHVS, FQNEAQ.

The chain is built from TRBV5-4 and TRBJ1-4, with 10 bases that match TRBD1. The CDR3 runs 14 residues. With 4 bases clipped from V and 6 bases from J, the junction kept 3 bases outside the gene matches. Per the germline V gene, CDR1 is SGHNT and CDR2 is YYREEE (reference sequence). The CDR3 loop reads CASSRQGADEKLFF. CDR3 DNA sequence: TGTGCCAGCAGCAGACAGGGGGCAGATGAAAAACTGTTTTTT. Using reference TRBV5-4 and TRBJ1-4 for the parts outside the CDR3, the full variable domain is ETGVTQSPTHLIKTRGQQVTLRCSSQSGHNTVSWYQQALGQGPQFIFQYYREEENGRGNFPPRFSGLQFPNYSSELNVNALELDDSALYLCASSRQGADEKLFFGSGTQLSVL.

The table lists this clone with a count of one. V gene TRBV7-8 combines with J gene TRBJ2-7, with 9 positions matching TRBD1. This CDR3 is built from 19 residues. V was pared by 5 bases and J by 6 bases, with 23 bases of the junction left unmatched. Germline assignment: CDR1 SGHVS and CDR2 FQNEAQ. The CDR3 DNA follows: TGTGCCAGCAGCCCCTCAATGCCGTGGACAGGGGTTAGCTCGGGCGAGCAGTACTTC. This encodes CASSPSMPWTGVSSGEQYF.

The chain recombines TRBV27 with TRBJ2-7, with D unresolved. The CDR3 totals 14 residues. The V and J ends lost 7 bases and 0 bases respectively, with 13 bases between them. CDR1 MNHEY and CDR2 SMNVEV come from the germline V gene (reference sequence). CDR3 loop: CASTPSTVSYEQYF. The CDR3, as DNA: TGTGCCAGCACTCCCAGCACAGTCTCCTACGAGCAGTACTTC.

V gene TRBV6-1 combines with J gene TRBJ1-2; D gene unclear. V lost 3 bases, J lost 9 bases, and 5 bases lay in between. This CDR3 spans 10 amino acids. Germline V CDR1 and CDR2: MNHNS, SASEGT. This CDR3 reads CASSDRSYTF. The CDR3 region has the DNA TGTGCCAGCAGTGACAGAAGCTACACCTTC.

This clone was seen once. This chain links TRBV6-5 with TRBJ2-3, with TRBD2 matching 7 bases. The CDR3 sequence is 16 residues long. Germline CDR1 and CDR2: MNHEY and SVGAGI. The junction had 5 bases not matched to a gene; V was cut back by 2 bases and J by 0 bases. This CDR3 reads CASSYTSVTSTDTQYF. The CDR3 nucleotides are TGTGCCAGCAGTTACACTAGCGTTACTAGCACAGATACGCAGTATTTT.

The CDR3 reads CASSQGTGAYSPLHF. Here the CDR3 DNA reads TGTGCCAGCAGCCAAGGGACAGGGGCTTATTCACCCCTCCACTTT. This rearrangement joins TRBV9 to TRBJ1-6; 10 bases match TRBD1. Trimming removed 4 bases from V and 8 bases from J; junction bases left unmatched: 6. The CDR3 has 15 residues. Germline V gene lookup returns CDR1 SGDLS and CDR2 YYNGEE.

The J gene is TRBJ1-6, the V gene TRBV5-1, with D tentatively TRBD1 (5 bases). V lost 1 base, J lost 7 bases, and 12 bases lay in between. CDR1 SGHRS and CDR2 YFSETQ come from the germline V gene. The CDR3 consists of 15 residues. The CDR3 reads CASSLFEQGNSPLHF. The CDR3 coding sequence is TGCGCCAGCAGCTTGTTCGAGCAGGGAAATTCACCCCTCCACTTT.

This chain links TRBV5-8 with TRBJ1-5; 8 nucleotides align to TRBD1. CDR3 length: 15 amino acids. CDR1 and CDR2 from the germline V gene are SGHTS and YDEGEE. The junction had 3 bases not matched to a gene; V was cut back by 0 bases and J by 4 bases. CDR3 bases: TGTGCCAGCAGCTTGGGGGGACAGGTTAATCAGCCCCAGCATTTT. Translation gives CASSLGGQVNQPQHF. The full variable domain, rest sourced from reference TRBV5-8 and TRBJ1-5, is EAGVTQSPTHLIKTRGQQATLRCSPISGHTSVYWYQQALGLGLQFLLWYDEGEERNRGNFPPRFSGRQFPNYSSELNVNALELEDSALYLCASSLGGQVNQPQHFGDGTRLSIL.

The CDR3 is CASSLEGGSIYEQYF. CDR3 nucleotides: TGTGCCAGCAGCTTAGAGGGTGGGAGCATCTACGAGCAGTACTTC. V is TRBV9 and J is TRBJ2-7; tentatively, D is TRBD2 (5 bases). This CDR3 has 15 amino acids. CDR1 and CDR2 (germline): SGDLS, YYNGEE. V was pared by 4 bases and J by 3 bases, with 17 bases between.

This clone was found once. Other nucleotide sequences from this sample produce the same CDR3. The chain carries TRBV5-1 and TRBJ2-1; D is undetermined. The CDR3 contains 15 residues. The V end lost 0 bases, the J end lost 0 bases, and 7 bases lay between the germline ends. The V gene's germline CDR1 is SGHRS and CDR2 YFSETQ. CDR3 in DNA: TGCGCCAGCAGCTTGGCTTCGAGCTCCTACAATGAGCAGTTCTTC. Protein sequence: CASSLASSSYNEQFF. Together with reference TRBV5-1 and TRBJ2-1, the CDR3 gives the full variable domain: KAGVTQTPRYLIKTRGQQVTLSCSPISGHRSVSWYQQTPGQGLQFLFEYFSETQRNKGNFPGRFSGRQFSNSRSEMNVSTLELGDSALYLCASSLASSSYNEQFFGPGTRLTVL.

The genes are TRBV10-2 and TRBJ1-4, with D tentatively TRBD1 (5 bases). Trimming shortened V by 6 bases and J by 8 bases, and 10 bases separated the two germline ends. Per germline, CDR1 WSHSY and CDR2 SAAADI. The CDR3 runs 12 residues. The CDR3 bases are TGCGCCAGCAGCCAGGGTAACGAAAAACTGTTTTTT. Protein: CASSQGNEKLFF.

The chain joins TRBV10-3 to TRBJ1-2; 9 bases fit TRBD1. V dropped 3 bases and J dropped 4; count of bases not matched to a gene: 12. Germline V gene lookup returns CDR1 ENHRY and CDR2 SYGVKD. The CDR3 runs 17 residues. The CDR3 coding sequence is TGTGCCATCAGTGAATCTTGGTGGGACAGGGATAGCTATGGCTACACCTTC. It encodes CAISESWWDRDSYGYTF.

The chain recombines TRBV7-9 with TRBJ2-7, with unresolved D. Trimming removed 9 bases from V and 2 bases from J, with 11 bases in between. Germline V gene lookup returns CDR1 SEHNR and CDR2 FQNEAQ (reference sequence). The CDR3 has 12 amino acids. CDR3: CASALLTYEQYF. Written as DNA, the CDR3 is TGTGCCAGTGCACTACTCACCTACGAGCAGTACTTC.

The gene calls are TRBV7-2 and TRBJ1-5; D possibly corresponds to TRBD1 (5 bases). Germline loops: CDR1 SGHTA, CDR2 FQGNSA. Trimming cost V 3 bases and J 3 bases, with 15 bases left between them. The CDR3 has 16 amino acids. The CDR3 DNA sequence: TGTGCCAGCAGCTTTCTCTTCCGGGGGAACAATCAGCCCCAGCATTTT. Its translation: CASSFLFRGNNQPQHF.

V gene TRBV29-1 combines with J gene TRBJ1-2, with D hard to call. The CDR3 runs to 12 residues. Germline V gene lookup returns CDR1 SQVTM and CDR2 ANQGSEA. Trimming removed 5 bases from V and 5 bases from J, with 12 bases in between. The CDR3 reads CSVYPDSYGYTF. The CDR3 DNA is TGCAGCGTTTATCCAGATTCATATGGCTACACCTTC.